This T cell receptor (beta chain) came from a study of blood T cell repertoires in COVID-19. Study context: Samples of COVID-19 (acute and convalescent) were obtained from the United States, Italy and Spain. PBMCs, B-cell-depleted T cells, or T cells were the source of the cDNA or gDNA that made up the material.

Generated by immunoSEQ multiplex PCR, the TCRdb table keeps only in-frame clones and is missing some. The profile covers some 170,000 clones, with about 88% appearing a single time and 1% to 1.5% taken by the ten largest. The germline gives CDR1 LNHDA, CDR2 SQIVND (reference sequence). Trimming left V 6 bases short and J 1 base short, with 9 bases between. This CDR3 is 13 amino acids long. Participants spanned ages about 18 to 100 years and resided in 20 to 30 US areas. Assignments of participants to cohorts depended upon their own reported clinical history. Sequenced input: PBMCs or T cells enriched from blood (not recorded which). The V call is TRBV19, the J call TRBJ1-2; a possible D gene is TRBD1 (5 bases). The sequence derives from a human donor with acute COVID-19. The donor label of this sample is uncertain. The CDR3 DNA reads as TGTGCCAGTAGAGCAGGGATTAACTATGGCTACACCTTC. It yields the protein CASRAGINYGYTF.